This T cell receptor (beta chain) was recorded in a study of blood T cell repertoires in COVID-19. Study at large: Samples of COVID-19 (acute and convalescent) were obtained from the United States, Italy and Spain.

Method: immunoSEQ multiplex PCR; TCRdb's copy keeps in-frame clones and lacks some. The sample has about 40,000 clones; roughly nine tenths are singletons. The source material was peripheral blood. The clonotype was recovered from a man between 70 and 80 years old with active COVID-19.

The CDR3 loop reads CASSPPAGAYEQYF. Written as DNA, the CDR3 is TGTGCCAGTAGTCCCCCCGCGGGAGCCTACGAGCAGTACTTC. The chain is built from TRBV19 and TRBJ2-7, with 7 bases aligning to TRBD2. Germline values: CDR1 LNHDA, CDR2 SQIVND (reference sequence). The CDR3 covers 14 residues. The V gene end was trimmed by 5 bases and the J gene end by 2 bases; junction bases not matched to a gene: 6.